This is a list of T cell receptor beta chains from one sample in a study of cytotoxic CD8 clonotypes in ibrutinib-treated CLL. TCRdb's copy holds only in-frame clones and misses some; the assay was immunoSEQ multiplex PCR. The sample includes about 160,000 clones, around 80% of them seen just once. The specimen was PBMCs, collected after 24 months of ibrutinib treatment. Receptors were obtained from a human donor with chronic lymphocytic leukemia. The CDR3 runs from the conserved cysteine through the conserved F or W. A D gene is named only where the DNA matches it firmly. The size of a clone is reported for some rows only, either as once, few or many, or as a class for expanded clones.

d_gene | abundance | j_gene | v_gene | CDR3nt | CDR3aa
TRBD2 | - | TRBJ2-1 | TRBV9 | TGTGCCAGCAGCGTAGGGGACTACCCTTACAATGAGCAGTTCTTC | CASSVGDYPYNEQFF
TRBD2 | - | TRBJ2-5 | TRBV19 | TGTGCCAGTAGCTCCAAGACTAGCGGTGAGACCCAGTACTTC | CASSSKTSGETQYF
- | - | TRBJ1-4 | TRBV5-6 | TGTGCCAGCAGCAGGTGGGAGGGGCTCGATGAAAAACTGTTTTTT | CASSRWEGLDEKLFF
- | - | TRBJ2-3 | TRBV7-2 | TGTGCCAGCAGCTCCGGACCCACCGATACGCAGTATTTT | CASSSGPTDTQYF
TRBD2 | few | TRBJ2-5 | TRBV9 | TGTGCCAGCAGCAAGGGACTAGCGGGAGTGGAGACCCAGTACTTC | CASSKGLAGVETQYF
- | - | TRBJ2-7 | TRBV6-1 | TGTGCCAGCAGTATCCGACCCTACGAGCAGTACTTC | CASSIRPYEQYF
- | - | TRBJ2-7 | TRBV5-5 | TGTGCCAGCAGCTTGGGCGGGCCCAGCTCCTACGAGCAGTACTTC | CASSLGGPSSYEQYF
- | few | TRBJ1-5 | TRBV7-9 | TGTGCCAGCAGCTACGGGGTAGATCAGCCCCAGCATTTT | CASSYGVDQPQHF
- | - | TRBJ1-1 | TRBV19 | TGTGCCAGTAGAACAGTCATGAACACTGAAGCTTTCTTT | CASRTVMNTEAFF
- | - | TRBJ1-1 | TRBV11-3 | TGTGCCAGCAGCTGGGGCAGGACCACTGAAGCTTTCTTT | CASSWGRTTEAFF
- | - | TRBJ1-5 | TRBV18 | TGTGCCAGCTCAGAAACCTTCAATCAGCCCCAGCATTTT | CASSETFNQPQHF